The present entry profiles one TCR beta chain with its context. This record comes from a study of CD8 T cells in ankylosing spondylitis. Looked up from germline, CDR1 is DFQATT and CDR2 is SNEGSKA (reference sequence). The V end lost 6 bases, the J end lost 3 bases, and 15 bases lay between the germline ends. The CDR3 length is 14 residues. Each CDR3 protein gets one entry after TCRdb re-called the 5' RACE reads with MiXCR. The repertoire holds 80,000 to 90,000 distinct CDR3 sequences, around 26% seen once, with around three fifths in the top ten. V and J are TRBV20-1 and TRBJ1-5, with D possibly TRBD1 on 5 matching bases. The sample consisted of blood, either unsorted or a sorted T cell fraction (not recorded which). The clonotype comes from a male donor with ankylosing spondylitis or in good health (not recorded which). CDR3 in amino acids: CSANIREYNQPQHF. CDR3 DNA sequence: TGCAGTGCAAACATCAGGGAATACAATCAGCCCCAGCATTTT.